Given below is one T cell receptor (beta chain) in context. Trimming removed 3 bases from V and 8 bases from J, with 23 bases in between. Germline assignment: CDR1 DFQATT and CDR2 SNEGSKA (reference sequence). The CDR3 loop spans 16 amino acids. The sample originates from a study of CD8 T cells in Susac syndrome. The CD8+ and CD4+ T cells were isolated magnetically using a negative isolation approach, whereas the TEMRA cells were enriched by FACS. RNA was extracted with the RNeasy kit, and a quantity of about 0.45 to 1 ug was reverse transcribed using random hexamers. It was immunoSEQ multiplex PCR that amplified TCR beta CDR3 across 54 Vbeta and 13 Jbeta. Each CDR3 protein gets one entry after TCRdb re-called the immunoSEQ multiplex PCR reads with MiXCR. The sample lists 200,000 to 250,000 distinct CDR3 sequences; about 94% were seen once.

The receptor was isolated from a human donor with multiple sclerosis. Source material: CD8+ T cells from PBMCs. The chain recombines TRBV20-1 with TRBJ2-4, with D perhaps TRBD1 (6 bases). The CDR3 DNA follows: TGCAGTGCTAGGCCATTCTTAACAGGGTTCGGGGACATTCAGTACTTC. Residues: CSARPFLTGFGDIQYF.